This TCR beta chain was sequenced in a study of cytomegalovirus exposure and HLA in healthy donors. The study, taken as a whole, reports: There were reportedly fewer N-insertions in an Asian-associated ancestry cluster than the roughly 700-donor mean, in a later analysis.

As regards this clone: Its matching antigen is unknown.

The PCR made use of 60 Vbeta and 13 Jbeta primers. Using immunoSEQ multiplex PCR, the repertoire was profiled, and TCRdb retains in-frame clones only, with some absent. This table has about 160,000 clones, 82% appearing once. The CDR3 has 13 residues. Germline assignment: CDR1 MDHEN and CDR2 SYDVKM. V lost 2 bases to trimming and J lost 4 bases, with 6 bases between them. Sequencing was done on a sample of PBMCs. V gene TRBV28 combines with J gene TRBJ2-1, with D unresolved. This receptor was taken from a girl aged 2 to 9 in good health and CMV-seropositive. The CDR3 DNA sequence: TGTGCCAGCAGTTTAGTTCGGTACAATGAGCAGTTCTTC. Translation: CASSLVRYNEQFF.